A single sample is the source of the 10 T cell receptor beta chains below, sequenced in a study of cytomegalovirus exposure and HLA in healthy donors. The PCR made use of 60 Vbeta and 13 Jbeta primers. The data were produced by immunoSEQ multiplex PCR, yet TCRdb's version contains in-frame clones alone and is incomplete. Altogether 100,000 to 150,000 clones are present, 65% to 90% being singletons, with the ten largest covering 1% to 1.5%. The sample taken for sequencing was PBMCs. These receptors were obtained from a girl aged 2 to 9 in good health and CMV-seronegative.

This clone occurred once. This CDR3 reads CASSPPGTGNSPLHF. Here the CDR3 DNA reads TGTGCCAGCAGCCCACCCGGGACAGGAAATTCACCCCTCCACTTT. The rearrangement joins TRBV5-4 to TRBJ1-6; TRBD1 matches at 8 bases. The V segment lost 4 bases and the J segment 7 bases; nucleotides outside the gene matches: 7. This CDR3 region has 15 residues. In germline, CDR1 is SGHNT, CDR2 YYREEE (reference sequence).

The chain has TRBV7-3 and TRBJ2-1; TRBD2 agrees at 11 bases. The germline V gene encodes CDR1 SGHTA and CDR2 FQGTGA. Unmatched junction bases numbered 10, after V lost 2 bases and J lost 7 bases. This CDR3 spans 17 amino acids. In nucleotides, the CDR3 is TGTGCCAGCAGCTTAGGAATAGCGGGGGGGGGTTCGAATGAGCAGTTCTTC. This encodes CASSLGIAGGGSNEQFF.

This chain uses TRBV29-1 with TRBJ2-5, with 8 nucleotides matching TRBD1. With the DNA end fitting TRBJ2-7 better, the J assignment may be wrong. Per germline, CDR1 SQVTM and CDR2 ANQGSEA. The CDR3 spans 15 residues. CDR3 in DNA: TGCAGCGTTGAAGAGGGGACAGGTTTTTCCTACGAGCAGTACTTC. Its translation: CSVEEGTGFSYEQYF.

V usage is TRBV4-1 and J usage is TRBJ2-2; 11 bases match TRBD1. In germline, CDR1 is MGHRA, CDR2 YSYEKL. This CDR3 has 19 residues. V lost 0 bases, J lost 0 bases, and 6 bases stayed unmatched. The CDR3 DNA reads TGCGCCAGCAGCCAAGAATGGGACAGGGGGTTCTCGAACACCGGGGAGCTGTTTTTT. Translation gives CASSQEWDRGFSNTGELFF.

V usage is TRBV5-6 and J usage is TRBJ1-2; D uncertain. The CDR3 length is 12 residues. Germline V lookup: CDR1 SGHDT, CDR2 YYEEEE. V lost 4 bases and J lost 8, with 12 bases in between. Here the CDR3 reads CASSLGREGYTF. DNA for the CDR3: TGTGCCAGCAGCCTGGGTAGAGAGGGCTACACCTTC.

This rearrangement joins TRBV11-2 to TRBJ2-5; 9 nucleotides line up with TRBD2. V shed 5 bases and J 2 bases; nucleotides not matched to a gene: 3. Germline V gene data show CDR1 as SGHAT and CDR2 as FQNNGV. The CDR3 consists of 14 residues. CDR3 bases: TGTGCCAGCAGCACGCGGGGGGGGCAAGAGACCCAGTACTTC. Its translation: CASSTRGGQETQYF.

The chain has TRBV5-8 and TRBJ2-3; D possibly corresponds to TRBD1 (6 bases). The CDR3 loop spans 14 amino acids. Germline loops: CDR1 SGHTS, CDR2 YDEGEE. The V and J ends lost 4 bases and 2 bases respectively, with 11 bases between them. The CDR3 sequence is CASSLKGVTDTQYF. In DNA, the CDR3 is TGTGCCAGCAGCCTAAAGGGGGTCACAGATACGCAGTATTTT.

Worth noting for this clone: Other DNA sequences in this specimen translate into the identical CDR3. The CDR3 DNA reads as TGTGCCAGCAGCTTAGGGGCAGCGCAAGAGACCCAGTACTTC. The encoded protein is CASSLGAAQETQYF. V and J are TRBV13 and TRBJ2-5; D gene unclear. This CDR3 contains 14 residues. Per germline, CDR1 PRHDT and CDR2 FYEKMQ (reference sequence). Trimming pared 0 bases from V and 2 bases from J, leaving 7 bases between.

This sequence joins TRBV7-9 and TRBJ2-2; tentative D call: TRBD1 (5 bases). Germline V lookup: CDR1 SEHNR, CDR2 FQNEAQ (reference sequence). V lost 5 bases and J lost 6, with 16 bases in between. The CDR3 spans 15 residues. CDR3: CASSQARQGAGELFF. The DNA for the CDR3 is TGTGCCAGCAGCCAGGCCAGGCAGGGTGCCGGGGAGCTGTTTTTT. Using reference TRBV7-9 and TRBJ2-2 for the parts outside the CDR3, the full variable domain is DTGVSQNPRHKITKRGQNVTFRCDPISEHNRLYWYRQTLGQGPEFLTYFQNEAQLEKSRLLSDRFSAERPKGSFSTLEIQRTEQGDSAMYLCASSQARQGAGELFFGEGSRLTVL.

The chain uses TRBV30 and TRBJ1-3; TRBD1 might be the D (6 bases). The CDR3 covers 13 residues. Germline V gene data show CDR1 as GTSNPN and CDR2 as SVGIG (reference sequence). Trimming removed 2 bases at V and 2 bases at J, with 7 bases between. CDR3 residues: CAWSSGAGNTIYF. CDR3 bases: TGTGCCTGGAGTTCAGGGGCTGGAAACACCATATATTTT.